This T cell receptor beta chain was obtained from a study of regulatory and conventional T cells in RAG deficiency. The CDR3 spans 14 residues. Germline V gene lookup returns CDR1 SGHRS and CDR2 YFSETQ. Trimming shortened V by 6 bases and J by 5 bases, and 18 bases separated the two germline ends. As to this clone: A much larger clone sits a single nucleotide away, making a read error possible.

Produced via immunoSEQ multiplex PCR; TCRdb's table is partial and in-frame only. The table records fewer than 35,000 clones, 75% to 90% of them present only once. Another study also made use of these data, one on regulatory T cells. That paper notes: Amplification used 52 TRBV primers and 13 TRBJ primers.

The sequenced material came from CD8+ T cells sorted from blood. The chain joins TRBV5-1 to TRBJ2-7; D is perhaps TRBD1 (6 bases). This clonotype was sampled from a human donor in good health. CDR3 bases: TGCGCCAGCAACTCCGTGACAGGTATCAACGAGCAGTACTTC. Translated, it gives CASNSVTGINEQYF.